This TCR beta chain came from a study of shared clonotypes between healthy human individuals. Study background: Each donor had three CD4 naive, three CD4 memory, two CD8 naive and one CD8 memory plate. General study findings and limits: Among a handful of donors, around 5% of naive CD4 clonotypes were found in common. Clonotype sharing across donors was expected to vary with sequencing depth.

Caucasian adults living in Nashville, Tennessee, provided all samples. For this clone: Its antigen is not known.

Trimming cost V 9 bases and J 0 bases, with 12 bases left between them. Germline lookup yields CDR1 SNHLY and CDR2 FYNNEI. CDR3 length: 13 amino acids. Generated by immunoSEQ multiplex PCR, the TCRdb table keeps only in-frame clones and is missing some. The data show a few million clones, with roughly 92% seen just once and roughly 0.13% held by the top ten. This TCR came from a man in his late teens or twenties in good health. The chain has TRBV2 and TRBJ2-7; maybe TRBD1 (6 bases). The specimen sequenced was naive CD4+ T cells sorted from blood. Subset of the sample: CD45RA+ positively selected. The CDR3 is CASYNRDSYEQYF. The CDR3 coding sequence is TGTGCCAGTTATAACAGGGACTCCTACGAGCAGTACTTC. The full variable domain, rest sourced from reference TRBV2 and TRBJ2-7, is EPEVTQTPSHQVTQMGQEVILRCVPISNHLYFYWYRQILGQKVEFLVSFYNNEISEKSEIFDDQFSVERPDGSNFTLKIRSTKLEDSAMYFCASYNRDSYEQYFGPGTRLTVT.